This T cell receptor (beta chain) was identified in a study of lymphopenia after photon versus proton radiotherapy. The CDR3 is 14 residues long. V lost 6 bases and J lost 1, with 12 bases in between. Per germline, CDR1 MNHEY and CDR2 SMNVEV (reference sequence). The repertoire was sequenced with immunoSEQ multiplex PCR; TCRdb's copy has only in-frame clones and lacks some. The repertoire holds just over 40,000 clones, with 85% to 90% as singletons. This clone was observed a few times. Sample: peripheral blood, taken from a patient treated with proton-based radiotherapy. The chain is built from TRBV27 and TRBJ1-1, with D perhaps matching TRBD1 (5 bases). The receptor's source is a woman in her seventies with pancreatic cancer. Some clones in this sample may be carry-over from other donors' samples. CDR3 DNA: TGTGCCAGCAGGGTCTGGGGGGGGAACACTGAAGCTTTCTTT. It codes for CASRVWGGNTEAFF.